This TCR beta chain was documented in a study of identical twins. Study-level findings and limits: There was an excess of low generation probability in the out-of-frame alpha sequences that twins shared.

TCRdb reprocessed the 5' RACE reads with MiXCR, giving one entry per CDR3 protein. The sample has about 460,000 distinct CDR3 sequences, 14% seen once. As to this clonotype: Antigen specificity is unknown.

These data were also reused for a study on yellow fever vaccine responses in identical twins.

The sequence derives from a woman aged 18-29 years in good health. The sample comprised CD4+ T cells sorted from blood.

The CDR3 loop is CASSLTRDRVNSPLHF. The CDR3 DNA sequence: TGTGCCAGCAGCTTAACCCGGGACAGGGTTAATTCACCCCTCCACTTT. The chain links TRBV7-9 to TRBJ1-6; 9 bases line up with TRBD1. CDR3 length: 16 amino acids. Trimming at V came to 2 bases and at J to 6 bases, leaving 5 bases not matched to a gene. Germline V lookup: CDR1 SEHNR, CDR2 FQNEAQ (reference sequence).